This T cell receptor (beta chain) was sequenced in a study of blood T cells in healthy people across ages. Turning to the study itself: About one barcoded beta molecule was captured per two T cells (by template switching). Study-wide results and limits: The long-lived group displayed more naive CD4+ cells, plus higher diversity, than the aged donors did.

In the case of this clonotype: Its antigen remains unidentified.

The study recruited healthy Caucasian donors from Russia who were aged about 6 to 95. A second PCR, run for about 6 to 11 cycles, used a sample-barcoded 5' primer plus a J-beta primer mix. Every cDNA molecule bore a tag from a template-switch adaptor containing 12 random nucleotides. MiXCR, applied by TCRdb to the 5' RACE reads, yields one record per CDR3 protein. Of about 1.8 million distinct CDR3 sequences detected, roughly 50% appear once; the ten largest clones hold around 2.1%. This TCR was recovered from a woman aged 40 to 50 in good health. The specimen sequenced was blood.

The CDR3 nucleotides read TGTGCCAGCAGCCGCCGGGACAGGGATTTGGTGGCGTACTTC. This sequence encodes CASSRRDRDLVAYF. The chain recombines TRBV7-9 with TRBJ2-7, with 9 nucleotides matching TRBD1. The CDR3 contains 14 residues. Germline CDR1 and CDR2: SEHNR and FQNEAQ (reference sequence). V shed 5 bases and J 12 bases; nucleotides not matched to a gene: 14.